This T cell receptor beta chain came from a study of T-cell reconstitution after alpha-beta-depleted transplantation in children. This clonotype was counted many times. Researchers prepared the TCRbeta library using unique molecular identifiers, the study reports. Using its own MiXCR run on the PCR reads, TCRdb lists one record per CDR3 protein. In the table there are some 600,000 distinct CDR3 sequences, 10% to 15% of which are singletons. The specimen was PBMCs, mostly from graft donor cells, collected 360 days after TCRalphabeta/CD19-depleted stem cell transplant. The sequence derives from a male patient younger than 18 who had a stem cell transplant for acute myeloid leukemia, so the T cells may come from the graft donor.

CDR3 sequence: CASRGTSVSYEQYF. DNA of the CDR3: TGTGCCAGCCGAGGGACTAGCGTCTCCTACGAGCAGTACTTC. V and J are TRBV10-3 and TRBJ2-7; 10 positions match TRBD2. This CDR3 is 14 amino acids long. Germline V gene sequence: CDR1 ENHRY, CDR2 SYGVKD. V gave up 10 bases and J gave up 0 bases; unmatched junction bases: 6.